This T cell receptor beta chain was identified during a study of Graves' ophthalmopathy and Graves' hyperthyroidism. Whole-study context: Sampling took place at initial diagnosis, with peripheral blood obtained before any treatment.

Ophthalmopathy donors were characterized by moderate-to-severe activity, CAS of at least 3, NOSPECS of at least 4, and duration under 3 months. Amplification of the TCR beta CDR3 regions used RNA transcripts (as template). The library came from an HTBI-primed first-round RT-PCR and a second-round multiplex PCR. Each CDR3 protein is one row after TCRdb ran MiXCR on the multiplex PCR reads. The table records approximately 500,000 distinct CDR3 sequences, approximately 15% of them present only once. This clonotype has only a few counts. The CDR3 length is 14 residues. V lost 3 bases, J lost 0 bases, and 8 bases lay in between. Looked up from germline, CDR1 is SEHNR and CDR2 is FQNEAQ (reference sequence).

The rearrangement uses TRBV7-9 and TRBJ1-2; D is undetermined. What was sequenced was blood. This clonotype originated in a woman younger than 45 with Graves' ophthalmopathy. The CDR3 is CASSLPQANYGYTF. Here the CDR3 DNA reads TGTGCCAGCAGCTTGCCTCAGGCTAACTATGGCTACACCTTC.